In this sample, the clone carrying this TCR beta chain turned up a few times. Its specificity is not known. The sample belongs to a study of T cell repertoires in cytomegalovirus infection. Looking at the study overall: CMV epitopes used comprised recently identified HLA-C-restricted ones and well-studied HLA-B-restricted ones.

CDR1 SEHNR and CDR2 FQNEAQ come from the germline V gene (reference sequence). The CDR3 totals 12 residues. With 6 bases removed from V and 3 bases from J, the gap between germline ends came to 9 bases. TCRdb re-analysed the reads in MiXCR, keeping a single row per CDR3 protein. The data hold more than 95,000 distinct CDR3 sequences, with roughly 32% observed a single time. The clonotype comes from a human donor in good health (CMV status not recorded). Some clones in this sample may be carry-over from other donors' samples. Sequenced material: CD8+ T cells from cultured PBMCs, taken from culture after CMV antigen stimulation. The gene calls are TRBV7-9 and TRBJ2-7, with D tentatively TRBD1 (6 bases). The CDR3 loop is CASSRDIYEQYF. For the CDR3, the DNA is TGTGCCAGCAGTCGGGACATCTACGAGCAGTACTTC.